This T cell receptor (beta chain) was observed in a study of blood T cell repertoires in COVID-19. Study overall: Sites in the United States, Italy and Spain provided acute and convalescent COVID-19 samples.

Libraries were prepared by immunoSEQ multiplex PCR; TCRdb keeps only in-frame clonotypes and omits some of them. The sample has more than 100,000 clones; 81% are singletons. This clone came up once. Germline CDR1 is SGDLS and CDR2 is YYNGEE. The CDR3 has 14 residues. The V gene lost 2 bases and the J gene lost 8 bases, with 16 bases spanning the gap. This chain joins TRBV9 and TRBJ1-2; D uncertain. The TCR comes from a woman aged 60-75 years with active or convalescent COVID-19. Sequencing was done on a sample of peripheral blood. The CDR3 loop reads CASSVGSRSPGYTF. In DNA, the CDR3 is TGTGCCAGCAGCGTCGGGTCCCGATCCCCAGGCTACACCTTC.